This T cell receptor (beta chain) was identified in a study of cytomegalovirus exposure and HLA in healthy donors. Study-wide results and caveats: In a later analysis, V- and J-gene trimming of beta chains associated with a DCLRE1C missense variant, replicated independently.

Amplification used 60 Vbeta primers and 13 Jbeta primers. Sequencing used immunoSEQ multiplex PCR; TCRdb keeps in-frame clones, though not all of them. The sample has roughly 200,000 clones, 60% to 80% seen once. This clone has only a few counts. What it binds is unknown. V gave up 4 bases and J gave up 4 bases, with 16 bases separating them. Germline V CDR1 and CDR2: SGHAT, FQNNGV. CDR3 size: 15 residues. The clonotype was recovered from a woman in her thirties in good health and CMV-seronegative. The chain carries TRBV11-2 and TRBJ2-5; D uncertain. Sequencing used PBMCs. CDR3 region: CASSSFLQELETQYF. CDR3 bases: TGTGCCAGCAGCTCGTTCCTGCAGGAATTAGAGACCCAGTACTTC.